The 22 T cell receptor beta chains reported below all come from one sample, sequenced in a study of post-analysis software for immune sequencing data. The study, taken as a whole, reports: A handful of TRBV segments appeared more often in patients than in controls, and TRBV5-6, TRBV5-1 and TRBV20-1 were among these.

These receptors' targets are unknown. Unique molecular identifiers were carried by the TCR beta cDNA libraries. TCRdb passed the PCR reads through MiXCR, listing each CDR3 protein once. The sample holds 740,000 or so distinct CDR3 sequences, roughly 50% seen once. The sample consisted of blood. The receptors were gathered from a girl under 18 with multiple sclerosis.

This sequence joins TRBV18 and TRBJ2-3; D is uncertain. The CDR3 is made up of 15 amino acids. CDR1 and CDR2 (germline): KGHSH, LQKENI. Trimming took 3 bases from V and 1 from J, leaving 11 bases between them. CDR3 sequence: CASSPAEHGTDTQYF. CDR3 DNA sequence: TGTGCCAGCTCACCGGCGGAGCACGGCACAGATACGCAGTATTTT.

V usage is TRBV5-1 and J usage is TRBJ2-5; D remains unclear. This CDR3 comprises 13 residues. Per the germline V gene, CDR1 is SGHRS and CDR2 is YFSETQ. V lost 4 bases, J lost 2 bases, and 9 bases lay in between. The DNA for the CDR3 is TGCGCCAGCAGCAGAGATCATCAAGAGACCCAGTACTTC. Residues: CASSRDHQETQYF.

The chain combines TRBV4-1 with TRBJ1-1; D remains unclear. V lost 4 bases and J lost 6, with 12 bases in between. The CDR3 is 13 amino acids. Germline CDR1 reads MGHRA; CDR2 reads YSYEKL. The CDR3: CASSLSLAPEAFF. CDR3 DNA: TGCGCCAGCAGCCTGTCGCTCGCCCCTGAAGCTTTCTTT.

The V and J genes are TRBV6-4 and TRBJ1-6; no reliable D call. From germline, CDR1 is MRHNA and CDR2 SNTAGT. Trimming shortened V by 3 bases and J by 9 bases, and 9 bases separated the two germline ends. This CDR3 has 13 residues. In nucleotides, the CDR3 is TGTGCCAGCAGTGAAAAGGACTCTTCACCCCTCCACTTT. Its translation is CASSEKDSSPLHF.

The CDR3 DNA is TGCAGTGCTAGCGGGTCTAGTGGAGGGATCGGTACTTATGGCTACACCTTC. Translated: CSASGSSGGIGTYGYTF. The chain combines TRBV20-1 with TRBJ1-2; D unresolved. The CDR3 is made up of 17 amino acids. Trimming pared 3 bases from V and 5 bases from J, leaving 25 bases between. Germline V gene lookup returns CDR1 DFQATT and CDR2 SNEGSKA (reference sequence).

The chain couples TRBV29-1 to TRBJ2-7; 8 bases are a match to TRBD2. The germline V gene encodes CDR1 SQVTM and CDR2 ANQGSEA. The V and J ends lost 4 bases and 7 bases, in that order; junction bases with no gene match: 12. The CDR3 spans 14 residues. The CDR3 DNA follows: TGCAGCGTTGGTCCGGGACTAGGAACGGGGGAGCAGTACTTC. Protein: CSVGPGLGTGEQYF.

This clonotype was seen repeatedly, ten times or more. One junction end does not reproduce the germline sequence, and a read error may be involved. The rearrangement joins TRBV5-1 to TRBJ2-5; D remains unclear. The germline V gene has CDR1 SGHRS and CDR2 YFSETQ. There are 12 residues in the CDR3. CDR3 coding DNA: TGTGCCAGCAGCTTAGGGCTGGAGACCCAGTACTTC. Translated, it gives CASSLGLETQYF.

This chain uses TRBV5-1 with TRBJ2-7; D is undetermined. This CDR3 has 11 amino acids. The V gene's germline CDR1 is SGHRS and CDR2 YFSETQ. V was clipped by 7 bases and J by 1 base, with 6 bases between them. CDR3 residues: CASGDSYEQYF. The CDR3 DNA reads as TGCGCCAGCGGGGATTCCTACGAGCAGTACTTC.

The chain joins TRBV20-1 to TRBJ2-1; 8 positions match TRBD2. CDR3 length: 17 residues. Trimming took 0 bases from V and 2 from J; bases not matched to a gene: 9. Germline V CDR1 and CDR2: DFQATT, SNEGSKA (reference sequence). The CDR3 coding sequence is TGCAGTGCTAGAGATCCAGGAGCGGGAGTCACCTACAATGAGCAGTTCTTC. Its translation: CSARDPGAGVTYNEQFF.

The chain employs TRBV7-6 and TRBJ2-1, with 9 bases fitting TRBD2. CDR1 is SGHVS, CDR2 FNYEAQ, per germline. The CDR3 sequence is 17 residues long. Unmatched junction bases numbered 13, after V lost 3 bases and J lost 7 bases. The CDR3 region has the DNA TGTGCCAGCAGCTTGGTTGGCGGGAGGGCCTCTTGGAATGAGCAGTTCTTC. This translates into CASSLVGGRASWNEQFF. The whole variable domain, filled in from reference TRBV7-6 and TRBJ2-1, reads GAGVSQSPRYKVTKRGQDVALRCDPISGHVSLYWYRQALGQGPEFLTYFNYEAQQDKSGLPNDRFSAERPEGSISTLTIQRTEQRDSAMYRCASSLVGGRASWNEQFFGPGTRLTVL.

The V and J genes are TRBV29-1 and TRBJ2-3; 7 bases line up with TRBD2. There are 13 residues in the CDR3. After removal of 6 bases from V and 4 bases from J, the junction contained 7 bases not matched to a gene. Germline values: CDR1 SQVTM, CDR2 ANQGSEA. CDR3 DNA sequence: TGCAGCGTCGGGGACTACGTCCCAGATACGCAGTATTTT. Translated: CSVGDYVPDTQYF.

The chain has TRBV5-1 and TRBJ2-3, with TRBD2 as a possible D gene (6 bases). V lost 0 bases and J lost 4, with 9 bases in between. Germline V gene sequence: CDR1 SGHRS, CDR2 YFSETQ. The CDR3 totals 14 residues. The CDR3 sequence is CASSLGGIADTQYF. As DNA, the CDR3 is TGCGCCAGCAGCTTGGGCGGGATTGCAGATACGCAGTATTTT.

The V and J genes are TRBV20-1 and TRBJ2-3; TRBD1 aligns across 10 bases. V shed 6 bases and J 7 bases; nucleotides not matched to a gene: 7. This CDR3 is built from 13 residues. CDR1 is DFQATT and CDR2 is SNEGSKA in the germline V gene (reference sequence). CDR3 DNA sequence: TGCAGTGCCCCGGGACAGGGGACACATACGCAGTATTTT. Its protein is CSAPGQGTHTQYF.

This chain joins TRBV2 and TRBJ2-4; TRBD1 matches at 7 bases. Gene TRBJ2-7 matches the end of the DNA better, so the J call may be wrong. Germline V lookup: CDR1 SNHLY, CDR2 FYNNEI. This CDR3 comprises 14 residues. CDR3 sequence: CASSPWDRPYEQYF. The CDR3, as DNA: TGTGCCAGCAGCCCTTGGGACAGACCCTACGAGCAGTACTTC.

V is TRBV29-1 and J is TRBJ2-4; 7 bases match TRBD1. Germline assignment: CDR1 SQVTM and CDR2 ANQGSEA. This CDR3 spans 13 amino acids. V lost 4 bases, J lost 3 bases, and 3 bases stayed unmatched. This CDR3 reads CSVVWDSKNIQYF. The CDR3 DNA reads TGCAGCGTTGTGTGGGACAGCAAAAACATTCAGTACTTC.

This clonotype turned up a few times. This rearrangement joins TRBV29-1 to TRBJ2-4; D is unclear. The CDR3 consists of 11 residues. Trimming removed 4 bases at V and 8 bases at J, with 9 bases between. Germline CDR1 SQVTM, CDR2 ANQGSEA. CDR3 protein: CSVGVADIQYF. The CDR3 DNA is TGCAGCGTTGGAGTTGCAGACATTCAGTACTTC.

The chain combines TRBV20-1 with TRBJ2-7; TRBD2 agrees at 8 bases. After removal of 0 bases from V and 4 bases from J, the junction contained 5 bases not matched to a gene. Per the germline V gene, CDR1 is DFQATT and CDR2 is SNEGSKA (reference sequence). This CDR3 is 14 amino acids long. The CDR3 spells CSAREGGGQYEQYF. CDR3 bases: TGCAGTGCTAGAGAAGGCGGGGGGCAGTACGAGCAGTACTTC.

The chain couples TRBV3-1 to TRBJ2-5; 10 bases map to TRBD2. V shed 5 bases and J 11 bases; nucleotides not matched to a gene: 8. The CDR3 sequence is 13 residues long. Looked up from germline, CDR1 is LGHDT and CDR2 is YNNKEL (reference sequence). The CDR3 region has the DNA TGTGCCAGCAGCAGCGGGAGGGTCGGAGAGCAGTACTTC. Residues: CASSSGRVGEQYF.

CDR3 DNA: TGTGCCAGCAGCCAAGACAGGGGAGTTTTGACGCAGTATTTT. Translation gives CASSQDRGVLTQYF. The rearrangement links TRBV3-1 to TRBJ2-3, with D perhaps TRBD1 (6 bases). CDR3 length equals 14 residues. V was shortened by 0 bases and J by 9 bases, with 13 bases between the two germline ends. CDR1 LGHDT and CDR2 YNNKEL come from the germline V gene (reference sequence).

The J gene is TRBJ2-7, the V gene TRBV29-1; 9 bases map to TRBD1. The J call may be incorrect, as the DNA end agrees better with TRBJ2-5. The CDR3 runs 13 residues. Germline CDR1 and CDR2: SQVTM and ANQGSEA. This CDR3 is CSVVDRGKETQYF. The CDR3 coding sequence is TGCAGCGTTGTGGACAGGGGAAAGGAGACCCAGTACTTC.

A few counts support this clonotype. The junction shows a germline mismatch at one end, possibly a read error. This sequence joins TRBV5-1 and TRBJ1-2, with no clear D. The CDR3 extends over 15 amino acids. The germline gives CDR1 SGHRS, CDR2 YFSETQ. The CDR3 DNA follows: TGCGCCGGCAGCTTGGCCCCGGGTGCTGACTATGGCTACACCTTC. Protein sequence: CAGSLAPGADYGYTF.

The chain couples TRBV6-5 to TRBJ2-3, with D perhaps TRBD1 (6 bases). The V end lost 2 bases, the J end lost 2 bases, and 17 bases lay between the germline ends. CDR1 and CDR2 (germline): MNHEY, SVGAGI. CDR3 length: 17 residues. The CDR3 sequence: CASSYPRSGEYTDTQYF. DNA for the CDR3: TGTGCCAGCAGTTACCCGAGGTCAGGGGAGTACACAGATACGCAGTATTTT.